What follows are 25 T cell receptor beta chains derived from one specimen sequenced in a study of molecular identifiers for immune sequencing clone quantification. TCRdb reprocessed the PCR reads with MiXCR, giving one entry per CDR3 protein. The table records over 600,000 distinct CDR3 sequences, just under 20% of them present only once. The specimen sequenced was naive CD8+ T cells from blood, with Jurkat cell RNA spiked in. The subset here: FACS-sorted CD8+CD4-CCR7+CD45RA+ naive T cells. These TCRs come from a human donor in good health. Some libraries in this study had Jurkat cell RNA spiked in.

V gene TRBV3-1 combines with J gene TRBJ2-1, with 9 bases lining up with TRBD1. Germline assignment: CDR1 LGHDT and CDR2 YNNKEL (reference sequence). V was pared by 3 bases and J by 4 bases, with 10 bases of the junction left unmatched. This CDR3 has 17 amino acids. CDR3 amino acids: CASSQQGTGRRYNEQFF. The DNA for the CDR3 is TGTGCCAGCAGCCAGCAGGGGACAGGGAGACGTTACAATGAGCAGTTCTTC.

Ten or more counts support this clonotype. The rearrangement links TRBV18 to TRBJ1-1, with D tentatively TRBD1 (6 bases). Trimming removed 3 bases from V and 3 bases from J, with 11 bases in between. The CDR3 loop spans 14 amino acids. Germline lookup yields CDR1 KGHSH and CDR2 LQKENI. The chain's CDR3 is CASSPKQGHTEAFF. The CDR3 nucleotides are TGTGCCAGCTCACCGAAGCAGGGGCACACTGAAGCTTTCTTT.

Notes on this clonotype: This may stem from a read error, because a much larger clone lies one nucleotide away. This CDR3 is CVSARDPRTGEQYF. The CDR3 DNA follows: TGTGTCAGCGCCCGGGACCCCCGGACGGGCGAGCAGTACTTC. V usage is TRBV6-2 or TRBV6-3 and J usage is TRBJ2-7; D possibly matches TRBD1 or TRBD2 (5 bases each). The CDR3 totals 14 residues. The germline V gene encodes CDR1 MNHEY and CDR2 SVGEGT.

This clonotype was counted between two and nine times. V usage is TRBV6-1 and J usage is TRBJ2-5; TRBD1 matches 12 bases. Germline V lookup: CDR1 MNHNS, CDR2 SASEGT. The CDR3 spans 14 residues. Germline trimming cut 8 bases from V and 6 bases from J; bases unmatched to any gene: 7. CDR3 bases: TGTGCCAGCCCCCGGGACAGGGGGCCACAGACCCAGTACTTC. It is translated as CASPRDRGPQTQYF.

A word on this clonotype: This may stem from a read error, because a much larger clone lies one nucleotide away. The genes are TRBV7-9 and TRBJ2-3; D remains unclear. This CDR3 region has 13 residues. The germline V gene encodes CDR1 SEHNR and CDR2 FQNEAQ (reference sequence). V was clipped by 6 bases and J by 5 bases, with 12 bases between them. This chain's CDR3 is CASRAAQVDTQYF. Here the CDR3 DNA reads TGTGCCAGCAGGGCAGCCCAGGTAGATACGCAGTATTTT.

This clonotype came up many times. This chain uses TRBV28 with TRBJ2-5; D may match TRBD1 or TRBD2 (6 bases each). The germline V gene encodes CDR1 MDHEN and CDR2 SYDVKM. Trimming left V 6 bases short and J 4 bases short, with 12 bases between. This CDR3 has 13 residues. The CDR3 reads CASSPQGGETQYF. In nucleotides, the CDR3 is TGTGCCAGCAGCCCACAGGGAGGAGAGACCCAGTACTTC.

This clonotype was seen a single time. A much more abundant neighbour one base away suggests this may be a read error. This chain links TRBV11-2 with TRBJ2-5; D ambiguous. V was cut by 5 bases and J by 2 bases, with 15 bases left in between. Germline CDR1 SGHAT, CDR2 FQNNGV. The CDR3 runs to 15 residues. DNA of the CDR3: TGTGCCAGCAGCCCGGTTCTTGGGAATCAAGAGACCCAGTACTTC. The encoded protein is CASSPVLGNQETQYF.

This clonotype was observed many times. This rearrangement joins TRBV7-6 to TRBJ2-7, with D perhaps matching TRBD1 or TRBD2 (5 bases each). The CDR3 is 14 amino acids. CDR1 and CDR2 from the germline V gene are SGHVS and FNYEAQ. V was trimmed by 4 bases and J by 2 bases, leaving 12 bases between them. CDR3 sequence reads: CASSSPGRPYEQYF. The CDR3 DNA reads TGTGCCAGCAGCTCCCCGGGACGGCCCTACGAGCAGTACTTC.

As regards this clonotype: Mismatch with germline at one junction end may stem from a read error. This chain uses TRBV4-1 with TRBJ2-3; D gene uncertain. Germline CDR1 MGHRA, CDR2 YSYEKL. The CDR3 is 12 amino acids. For the CDR3, the DNA is TGCGCCAGCAGCCAAGATGTAGATACGCCGTATTTT. Amino acids: CASSQDVDTPYF.

This clonotype was found many times. The CDR3 DNA is TGCAGTGCTAGAGGGGCCCTAGCGGGTAGCACAGATACGCAGTATTTT. Protein: CSARGALAGSTDTQYF. The rearrangement links TRBV20-1 to TRBJ2-3; TRBD2 matches at 8 bases. CDR1 and CDR2 from the germline V gene are DFQATT and SNEGSKA (reference sequence). V shed 1 base, J shed 0 bases, and the junction held 6 bases outside the gene matches. CDR3 length: 16 amino acids.

This clonotype was seen at least ten times. The chain carries TRBV29-1 and TRBJ2-3; D remains unclear. Trimming took off 0 bases at V and 2 bases at J, with 9 bases between the two ends. The CDR3 is 14 amino acids. The germline V gene has CDR1 SQVTM and CDR2 ANQGSEA. CDR3 sequence reads: CSVEETPLTDTQYF. CDR3 nucleotides: TGCAGCGTTGAAGAGACACCGCTCACAGATACGCAGTATTTT.

In its sample, this clonotype was seen many times. The V and J genes are TRBV7-9 and TRBJ1-1; D possibly corresponds to TRBD1 (6 bases). Germline values: CDR1 SEHNR, CDR2 FQNEAQ (reference sequence). V was cut by 6 bases and J by 8 bases, with 16 bases left in between. The CDR3 is 13 amino acids. The CDR3 nucleotides are TGTGCCAGCAGTGGGGGCGGTCCCACAGAAGCTTTCTTT. Its protein is CASSGGGPTEAFF.

Turning to this clonotype: Germline is not matched at one junction end, which may reflect a read error. The gene calls are TRBV13 and TRBJ1-4, with TRBD1 as a possible D gene (6 bases). The germline V gene has CDR1 PRHDT and CDR2 FYEKMQ (reference sequence). The CDR3 sequence is 16 residues long. The chain's CDR3 is CVSGSLHSQGQEKLFF. The CDR3, as DNA: TGTGTCAGCGGCTCCTTACACTCACAGGGCCAGGAAAAACTGTTTTTT.

This clonotype was counted at least ten times. This rearrangement joins TRBV6-6 to TRBJ1-1; possibly TRBD1 for D (6 bases). The CDR3 totals 15 residues. V lost 2 bases and J 0 bases, leaving 10 bases between the germline ends. Germline-derived CDR1 and CDR2 are MNHNY and SVGAGI (reference sequence). The CDR3: CASSYPGAMNTEAFF. The CDR3 DNA reads TGTGCCAGCAGTTACCCAGGGGCTATGAACACTGAAGCTTTCTTT.

On this clonotype itself: Being one base from a much bigger clone, this may be a read error. This chain uses TRBV6-5 with TRBJ2-1, with no clear D. The V gene's germline CDR1 is MNHEY and CDR2 SVGAGI. The CDR3 length is 14 residues. CDR3 sequence (DNA): TGTGTCAGCAGTACGAGCAGCGTCCACAATGAGCAGTTCTTC. It translates to CVSSTSSVHNEQFF.

This clonotype was observed many times. The V call is TRBV15, the J call TRBJ1-4, with 7 bases fitting TRBD1. Germline V lookup: CDR1 LNHNV, CDR2 YYDKDF (reference sequence). Germline trimming cut 2 bases from V and 5 bases from J; bases unmatched to any gene: 8. There are 16 residues in the CDR3. CDR3 coding DNA: TGTGCCACCAGCAGATCAGGGGGGGGCGGCAATGAAAAACTGTTTTTT. Its protein is CATSRSGGGGNEKLFF.

This clonotype has at least ten counts. This chain connects TRBV7-9 to TRBJ1-1; D remains unclear. The germline CDR1 and CDR2 sequences are SEHNR and FQNEAQ (reference sequence). The V end was cut by 7 bases, the J end by 3 bases, with 15 bases between. This CDR3 contains 14 residues. CDR3 sequence reads: CASIWASEYTEAFF. The CDR3 DNA reads as TGTGCCAGCATCTGGGCCTCAGAGTACACTGAAGCTTTCTTT.

As concerns this clonotype: A much larger clone is a single base away; this may be a read error. This chain joins TRBV11-2 and TRBJ2-5; D unresolved. In germline, CDR1 is SGHAT, CDR2 FQNNGV. The CDR3 is 13 residues long. DNA for the CDR3: TGTGCCAGCAGCTACTGGGGATCGGAGACCCAGTGCTTC. Translated, it gives CASSYWGSETQCF.

The table lists this clonotype with a few counts. The chain couples TRBV11-2 to TRBJ2-7; possibly TRBD1 or TRBD2 for D (5 bases each). Trimming left V 4 bases short and J 6 bases short, with 19 bases between. The CDR3 is 15 residues long. Germline V gives CDR1 SGHAT, CDR2 FQNNGV. CDR3 sequence reads: CASSSQPQRGAEQYF. The CDR3 DNA reads as TGTGCCAGCAGCTCCCAGCCCCAGAGAGGGGCCGAGCAGTACTTC.

This clonotype was recorded many times. The chain carries TRBV19 and TRBJ2-7; D may be TRBD1 (5 bases). Trimming stripped 5 bases from V and 2 bases from J, with 13 bases between. The CDR3 runs 14 residues. Germline CDR1 is LNHDA and CDR2 is SQIVND (reference sequence). The CDR3 sequence is CASSYLGPTYEQYF. The CDR3 region has the DNA TGTGCCAGTAGTTATTTGGGGCCGACCTACGAGCAGTACTTC.

The J gene is TRBJ1-6, the V gene TRBV19; D is unresolved. There are 15 residues in the CDR3. Trimming shortened V by 7 bases and J by 0 bases, and 10 bases separated the two germline ends. CDR1 is LNHDA, CDR2 SQIVND, per germline (reference sequence). DNA of the CDR3: TGTGCCAGTACTGCATCCAACTCCTATAATTCACCCCTCCACTTT. The encoded protein is CASTASNSYNSPLHF.

The J gene is TRBJ2-1, the V gene TRBV5-3, with 11 bases aligning to TRBD1. TRBV5-3 is an ORF for which the function is uncertain. After removal of 10 bases from V and 8 bases from J, the junction contained 14 bases not matched to a gene. The CDR3 has 15 amino acids. The chain's CDR3 is CAGSPGQGDLDEQFF. The CDR3, as DNA: TGTGCCGGCAGCCCGGGACAGGGGGACCTCGATGAGCAGTTCTTC.

This clonotype was observed at least ten times. The genes are TRBV20-1 and TRBJ2-7; D unclear. This CDR3 spans 12 amino acids. Germline V CDR1 and CDR2: DFQATT, SNEGSKA (reference sequence). Deletions cut 3 bases from V and 2 bases from J, with 8 bases between. The CDR3 DNA sequence: TGCAGTGCTAGTTGGGCTGCCTACGAGCAGTACTTC. It specifies CSASWAAYEQYF.

This clonotype was found a few times. The CDR3 reads CASSSSAGTGASPLHF. The CDR3 DNA sequence: TGTGCCAGCAGCTCCAGCGCCGGGACAGGGGCTTCACCCCTCCACTTT. J is TRBJ1-6 and V is TRBV27; 10 nucleotides agree with TRBD1. The germline V gene has CDR1 MNHEY and CDR2 SMNVEV (reference sequence). The CDR3 extends over 16 amino acids. The junction had 11 bases not matched to a gene; V was cut back by 6 bases and J by 9 bases.

This clonotype was seen ten or more times. V and J are TRBV5-5 and TRBJ1-1, with 7 bases lining up with TRBD1. This CDR3 region has 18 residues. Germline-derived CDR1 and CDR2 are SGHKS and YYEKEE (reference sequence). The V and J ends lost 0 bases and 1 base, in that order; junction bases with no gene match: 12. CDR3 residues: CASSLEVSGQLPNTEAFF. CDR3 nucleotide sequence: TGTGCCAGCAGCTTGGAGGTGTCGGGACAGCTGCCGAACACTGAAGCTTTCTTT.